This TCR beta chain emerged from a study of blood T cell repertoires in COVID-19. Study details: Acute and convalescent COVID-19 samples came from the United States, Italy and Spain. PBMCs, B-cell-depleted T cells, or T cells were the source of the cDNA or gDNA that made up the material.

This table comes from immunoSEQ multiplex PCR, and its TCRdb copy is limited to in-frame clones, with some not included. The sample lists 100,000 to 150,000 clones, about 83% seen once, with about 12% in the top ten. Per the germline V gene, CDR1 is MNHNS and CDR2 is SASEGT. The V gene lost 1 base and the J gene lost 7 bases, with 14 bases spanning the gap. The CDR3 runs 15 residues. This chain connects TRBV6-1 to TRBJ1-5; TRBD1 is a possible D gene (6 bases). Sequencing was performed on peripheral blood. This receptor was identified in a man between 60 and 70 years old with acute or convalescent COVID-19. The CDR3 protein is CASSEVGGPGQPQHF. CDR3 sequence (DNA): TGTGCCAGCAGTGAAGTAGGGGGTCCCGGGCAGCCCCAGCATTTT.